This T cell receptor beta chain was recorded in a study of CD8+ T cells in alopecia areata. Study-level results: The treated group had a single nonresponder, limiting CD8+ expansion-response conclusions. Lesional scalp, notably in alopecia totalis/universalis, had clonality above that of normal scalp. Persistence during tofacitinib was seen for many expanded lesional clones in scalp and blood. For patients receiving tofacitinib, scalp clonality and expanded CD8+ clones among the top 100 significantly decreased.

Concerning this clone itself: The antigen is not known.

Trimming took 3 bases from V and 4 from J, leaving 12 bases between them. In germline, CDR1 is GTSNPN, CDR2 SVGIG (reference sequence). This CDR3 is 14 amino acids long. The treatment: oral pan-JAK inhibitor, 5-10 mg twice daily. RNA extraction was followed by reverse transcription into cDNA, which acted as the sequencing template. The protocol was immunoSEQ multiplex PCR, while the TCRdb copy is restricted to in-frame clones and leaves out a portion. The sample lists 90,000 to 150,000 clones, about half occurring once. The chain employs TRBV30 and TRBJ2-2; D unresolved. This specimen was CD4+ T cells sorted from blood, taken at week 4, from a patient treated with tofacitinib. The clonotype comes from a human donor with alopecia areata. Here the CDR3 DNA reads TGTGCCTGGAGGGGTACCCAATCCACCGGGGAGCTGTTTTTT. Translated: CAWRGTQSTGELFF. The full variable domain, in which reference TRBV30 and TRBJ2-2 provide the parts outside the CDR3, is SQTIHQWPATLVQPVGSPLSLECTVEGTSNPNLYWYRQAAGRGLQLLFYSVGIGQISSEVPQNLSASRPQDRQFILSSKKLLLSDSGFYLCAWRGTQSTGELFFGEGSRLTVL.